This entry describes one TCR delta chain. Its antigen is currently unknown. The amino acid sequence in TCRdb belongs to a much larger clone and departs from this DNA's translation at residue 18, likely a sequencing read error; the sequence shown is translated from the DNA. The CDR3 loop spans 25 amino acids. V shed 0 bases, J shed 0 bases, and the junction held 29 bases outside the gene matches. Germline V gives CDR1 TSWWSYY, CDR2 QGS. This entry belongs to a study of γδ T cells in repeated Plasmodium falciparum infection. Study details: Malaria-naive adults were infected with P. falciparum NF54 four times over roughly 640 days. Notes on the study in general: Vdelta2-negative gammadelta repertoires appeared less diverse and less shared in Malian than Australian children.

Vgamma9/Vdelta2+ and Vdelta2-negative gammadelta T cells were flow-sorted from PBMC for bulk sequencing. TCRdb re-processed the multiplex PCR reads via CATT. The table includes over 45,000 delta-chain clones, 1.6% detected once. This sequence was found in a pool of human donors (malaria-infected and uninfected, not separated). The rearrangement uses TRDV1 and TRDJ1; 9 nucleotides match TRDD3. In the absence of a J gene in TCRdb, the DNA was matched to germline to assign it here. The sample comprised gamma-delta T cells from blood. CDR3 protein: CALGELYPTFYPPGDTPEYTDKLIF. CDR3 DNA: TGTGCTCTTGGGGAACTCTATCCTACGTTTTACCCCCCGGGGGATACTCCAGAATACACCGATAAACTCATCTTT.